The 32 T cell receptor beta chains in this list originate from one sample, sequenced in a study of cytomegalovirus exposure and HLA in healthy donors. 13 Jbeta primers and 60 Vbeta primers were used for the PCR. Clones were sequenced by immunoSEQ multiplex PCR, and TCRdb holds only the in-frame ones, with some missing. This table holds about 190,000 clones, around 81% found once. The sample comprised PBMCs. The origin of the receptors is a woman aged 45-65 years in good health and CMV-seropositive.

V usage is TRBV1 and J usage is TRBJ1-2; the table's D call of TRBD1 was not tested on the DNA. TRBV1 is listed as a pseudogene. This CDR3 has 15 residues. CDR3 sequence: CTSSQDGPGNYGYTF. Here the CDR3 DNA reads TGCACCAGCAGCCAAGATGGTCCAGGGAACTATGGCTACACCTTC.

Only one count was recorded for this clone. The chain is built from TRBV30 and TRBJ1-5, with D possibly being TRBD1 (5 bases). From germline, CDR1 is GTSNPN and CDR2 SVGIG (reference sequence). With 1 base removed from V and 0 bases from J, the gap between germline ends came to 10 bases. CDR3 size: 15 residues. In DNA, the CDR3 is TGTGCCTGGAGTGGGGGGGAGACTAGCAATCAGCCCCAGCATTTT. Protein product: CAWSGGETSNQPQHF. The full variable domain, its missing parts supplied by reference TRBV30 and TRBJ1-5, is SQTIHQWPATLVQPVGSPLSLECTVEGTSNPNLYWYRQAAGRGLQLLFYSVGIGQISSEVPQNLSASRPQDRQFILSSKKLLLSDSGFYLCAWSGGETSNQPQHFGDGTRLSIL.

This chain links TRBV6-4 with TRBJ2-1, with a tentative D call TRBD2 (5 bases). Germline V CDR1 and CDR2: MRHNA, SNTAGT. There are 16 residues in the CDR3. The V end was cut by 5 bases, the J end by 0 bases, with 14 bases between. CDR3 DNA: TGTGCCAGCAGTACAGTTCGGGGATTCTCCTACAATGAGCAGTTCTTC. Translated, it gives CASSTVRGFSYNEQFF.

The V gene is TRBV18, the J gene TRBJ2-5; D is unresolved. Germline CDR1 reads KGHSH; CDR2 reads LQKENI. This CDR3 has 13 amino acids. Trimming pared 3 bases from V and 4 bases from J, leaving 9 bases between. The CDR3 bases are TGTGCCAGCTCACCTAGCCTGGCAGAGACCCAGTACTTC. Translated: CASSPSLAETQYF.

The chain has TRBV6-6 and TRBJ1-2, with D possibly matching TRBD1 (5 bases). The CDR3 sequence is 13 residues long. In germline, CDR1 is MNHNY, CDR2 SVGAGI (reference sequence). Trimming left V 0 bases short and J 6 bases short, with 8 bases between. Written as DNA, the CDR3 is TGTGCCAGCAGTTACTCTGCAGGGAATGGCTACACCTTC. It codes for CASSYSAGNGYTF.

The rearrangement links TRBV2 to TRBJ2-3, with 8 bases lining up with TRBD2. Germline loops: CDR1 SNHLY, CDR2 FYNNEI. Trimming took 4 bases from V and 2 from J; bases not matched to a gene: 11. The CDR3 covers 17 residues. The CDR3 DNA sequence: TGTGCCAGCAGTGGTGCGGGGGGAGTATCCAACACAGATACGCAGTATTTT. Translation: CASSGAGGVSNTDTQYF.

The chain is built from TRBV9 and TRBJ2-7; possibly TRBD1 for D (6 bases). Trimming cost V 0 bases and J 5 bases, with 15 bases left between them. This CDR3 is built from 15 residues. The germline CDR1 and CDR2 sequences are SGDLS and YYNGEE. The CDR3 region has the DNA TGTGCCAGCAGCGTAGATGGGCAGGGGTTTAACGAGCAGTACTTC. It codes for CASSVDGQGFNEQYF.

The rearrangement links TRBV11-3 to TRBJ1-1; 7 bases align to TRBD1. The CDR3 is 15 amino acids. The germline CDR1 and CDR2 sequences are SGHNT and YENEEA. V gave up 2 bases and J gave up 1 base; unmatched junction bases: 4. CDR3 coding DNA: TGTGCCAGCAGCTTACACGGGACAGAGAACACTGAAGCTTTCTTT. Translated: CASSLHGTENTEAFF.

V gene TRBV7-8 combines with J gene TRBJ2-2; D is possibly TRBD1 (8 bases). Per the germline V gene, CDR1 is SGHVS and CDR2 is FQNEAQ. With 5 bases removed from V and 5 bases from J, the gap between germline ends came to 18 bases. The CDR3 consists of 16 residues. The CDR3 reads CASSIRQGRGTGELFF. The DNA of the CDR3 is TGTGCCAGCAGCATCCGACAGGGGAGGGGAACCGGGGAGCTGTTTTTT.

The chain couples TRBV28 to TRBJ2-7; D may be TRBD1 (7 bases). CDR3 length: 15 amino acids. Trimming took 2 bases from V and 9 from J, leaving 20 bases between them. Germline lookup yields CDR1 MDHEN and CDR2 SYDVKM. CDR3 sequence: CASSLSLYRGGGQYF. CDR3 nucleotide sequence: TGTGCCAGCAGTTTAAGTCTTTACAGGGGAGGCGGGCAGTACTTC.

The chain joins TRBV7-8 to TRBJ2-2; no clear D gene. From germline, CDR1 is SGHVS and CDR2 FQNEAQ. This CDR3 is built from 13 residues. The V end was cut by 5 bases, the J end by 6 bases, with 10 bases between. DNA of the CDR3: TGTGCCAGCAGCCGGAGAGAAGCCGGGGAGCTGTTTTTT. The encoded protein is CASSRREAGELFF. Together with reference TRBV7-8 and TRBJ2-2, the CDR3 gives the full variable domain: GAGVSQSPRYKVAKRGQDVALRCDPISGHVSLFWYQQALGQGPEFLTYFQNEAQLDKSGLPSDRFFAERPEGSVSTLKIQRTQQEDSAVYLCASSRREAGELFFGEGSRLTVL.

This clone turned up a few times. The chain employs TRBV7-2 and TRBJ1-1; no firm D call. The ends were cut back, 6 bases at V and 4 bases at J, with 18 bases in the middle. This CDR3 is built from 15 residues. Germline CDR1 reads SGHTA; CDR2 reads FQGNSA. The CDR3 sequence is CASSQNGEEGTEAFF. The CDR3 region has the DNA TGTGCCAGCAGTCAAAATGGGGAGGAGGGCACTGAAGCTTTCTTT.

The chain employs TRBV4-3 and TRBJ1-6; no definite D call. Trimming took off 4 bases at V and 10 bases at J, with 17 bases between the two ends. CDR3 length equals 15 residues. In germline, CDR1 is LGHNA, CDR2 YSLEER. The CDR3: CASSPTPKGLSPLHF. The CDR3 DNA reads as TGCGCCAGCAGCCCCACCCCCAAAGGACTATCACCCCTCCACTTT.

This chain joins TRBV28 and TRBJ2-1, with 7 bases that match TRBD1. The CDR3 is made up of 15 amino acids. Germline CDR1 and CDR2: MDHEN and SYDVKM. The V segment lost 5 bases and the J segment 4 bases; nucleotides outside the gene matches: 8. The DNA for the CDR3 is TGTGCCAGCAGTAAACCGGGACAGAATTACAATGAGCAGTTCTTC. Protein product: CASSKPGQNYNEQFF.

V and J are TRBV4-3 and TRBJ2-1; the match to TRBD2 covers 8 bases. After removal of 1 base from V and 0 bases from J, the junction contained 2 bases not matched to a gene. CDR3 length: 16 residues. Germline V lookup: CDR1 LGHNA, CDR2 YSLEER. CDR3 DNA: TGCGCCAGCAGCCAAGGCGGGGGGCCCTCCTACAATGAGCAGTTCTTC. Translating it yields CASSQGGGPSYNEQFF.

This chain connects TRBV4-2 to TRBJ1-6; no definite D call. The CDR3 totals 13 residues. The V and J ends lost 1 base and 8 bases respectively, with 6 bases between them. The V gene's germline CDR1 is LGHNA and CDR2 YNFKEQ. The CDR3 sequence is CASSQGSDSPLHF. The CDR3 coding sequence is TGTGCCAGCAGCCAAGGTTCGGATTCACCCCTCCACTTT.

The CDR3 coding sequence is TGTGCCAGCAGCTCGACAGGGCGGAATAATTCACCCCTCCACTTT. It is translated as CASSSTGRNNSPLHF. V and J are TRBV7-2 and TRBJ1-6, with 7 bases aligning to TRBD1. Unmatched junction bases numbered 5, after V lost 4 bases and J lost 5 bases. Germline V gene data show CDR1 as SGHTA and CDR2 as FQGNSA. The CDR3 runs to 15 residues.

CDR3 loop: CASSLAGVGTGHTDTQYF. The CDR3, as DNA: TGTGCCAGCAGCTTAGCTGGTGTCGGTACAGGACACACAGATACGCAGTATTTT. This chain connects TRBV13 to TRBJ2-3; TRBD1 might be the D (5 bases). The V end lost 1 base, the J end lost 2 bases, and 19 bases lay between the germline ends. This CDR3 region has 18 residues. CDR1 and CDR2 (germline): PRHDT, FYEKMQ (reference sequence). The complete variable domain, with remaining parts taken from reference TRBV13 and TRBJ2-3, reads AAGVIQSPRHLIKEKRETATLKCYPIPRHDTVYWYQQGPGQDPQFLISFYEKMQSDKGSIPDRFSAQQFSDYHSELNMSSLELGDSALYFCASSLAGVGTGHTDTQYFGPGTRLTVL.

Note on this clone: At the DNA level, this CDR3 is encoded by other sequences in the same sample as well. CDR3 sequence: CASSYSSSTEAFF. The DNA of the CDR3 is TGTGCCAGCAGTTACTCGTCCTCCACTGAAGCTTTCTTT. The chain is built from TRBV6-5 and TRBJ1-1; no definite D call. Per the germline V gene, CDR1 is MNHEY and CDR2 is SVGAGI. The CDR3 contains 13 residues. Trimming shortened V by 0 bases and J by 4 bases, and 6 bases separated the two germline ends.

The CDR3 DNA follows: TGTGCCAGCAGCATCCGGGACAGGGGGTTGTACGAGCAGTACTTC. It yields the protein CASSIRDRGLYEQYF. This chain connects TRBV5-4 to TRBJ2-7; 11 nucleotides align to TRBD1. V lost 4 bases and J lost 4; bases outside the gene matches: 7. This CDR3 region has 15 residues. Germline V gene data show CDR1 as SGHNT and CDR2 as YYREEE (reference sequence).

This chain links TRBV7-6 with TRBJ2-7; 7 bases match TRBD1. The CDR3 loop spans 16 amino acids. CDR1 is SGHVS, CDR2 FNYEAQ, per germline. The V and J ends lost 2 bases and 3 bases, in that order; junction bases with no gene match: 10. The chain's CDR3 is CASSLSWAGGSYEQYF. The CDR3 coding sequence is TGTGCCAGCAGCTTATCGTGGGCAGGGGGTAGCTACGAGCAGTACTTC.

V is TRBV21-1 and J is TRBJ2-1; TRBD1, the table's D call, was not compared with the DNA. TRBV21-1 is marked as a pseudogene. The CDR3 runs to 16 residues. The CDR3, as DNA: TGTGCCAGCAGCAAAGGGGGAGACAGGGCCTACAATGAGCAGTTCTTC. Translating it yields CASSKGGDRAYNEQFF.

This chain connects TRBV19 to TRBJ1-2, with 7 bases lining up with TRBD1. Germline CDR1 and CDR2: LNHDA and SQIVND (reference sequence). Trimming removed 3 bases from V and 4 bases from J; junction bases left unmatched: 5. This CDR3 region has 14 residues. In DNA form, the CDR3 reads TGTGCCAGTAGTATCACAGGGGTGAGCTATGGCTACACCTTC. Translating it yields CASSITGVSYGYTF.

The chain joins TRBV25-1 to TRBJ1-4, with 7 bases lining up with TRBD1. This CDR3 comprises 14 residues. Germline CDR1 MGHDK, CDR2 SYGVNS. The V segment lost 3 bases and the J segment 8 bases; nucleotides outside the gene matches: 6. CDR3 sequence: CASSDLGTAEKLFF. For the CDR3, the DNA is TGTGCCAGCAGTGACTTAGGGACAGCCGAAAAACTGTTTTTT.

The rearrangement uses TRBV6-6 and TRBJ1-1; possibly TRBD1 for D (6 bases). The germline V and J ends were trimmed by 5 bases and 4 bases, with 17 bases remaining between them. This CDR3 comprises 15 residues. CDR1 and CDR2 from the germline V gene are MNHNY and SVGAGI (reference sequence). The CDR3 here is CASSDRTATGTEAFF. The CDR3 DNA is TGTGCCAGCAGTGACCGGACAGCTACTGGCACTGAAGCTTTCTTT.

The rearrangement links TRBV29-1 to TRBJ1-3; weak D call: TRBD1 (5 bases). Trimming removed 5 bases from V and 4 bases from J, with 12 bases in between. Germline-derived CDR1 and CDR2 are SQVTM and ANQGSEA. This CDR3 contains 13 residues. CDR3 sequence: CSVRQSSGNTIYF. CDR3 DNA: TGCAGCGTTCGACAGTCCTCCGGAAACACCATATATTTT.

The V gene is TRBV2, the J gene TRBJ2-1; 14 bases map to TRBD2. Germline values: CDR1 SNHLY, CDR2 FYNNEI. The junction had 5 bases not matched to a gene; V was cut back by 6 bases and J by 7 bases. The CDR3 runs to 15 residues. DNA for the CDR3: TGTGCCAGCAGCCGACTAGCGGGGGGGCGAAATGAGCAGTTCTTC. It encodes CASSRLAGGRNEQFF.

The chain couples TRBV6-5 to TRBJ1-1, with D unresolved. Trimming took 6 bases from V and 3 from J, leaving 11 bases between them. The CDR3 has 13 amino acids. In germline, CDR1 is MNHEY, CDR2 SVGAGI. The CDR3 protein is CASSQPLDTEAFF. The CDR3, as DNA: TGTGCCAGCAGCCAACCCCTAGACACTGAAGCTTTCTTT.

The CDR3 loop reads CASRVGQTYGYTF. For the CDR3, the DNA is TGTGCCAGCAGGGTGGGACAGACCTATGGCTACACCTTC. The gene calls are TRBV2 and TRBJ1-2; 7 nucleotides agree with TRBD1. The ends lost 6 bases at V and 4 bases at J; junction bases unmatched: 5. Germline V gene sequence: CDR1 SNHLY, CDR2 FYNNEI. CDR3 size: 13 residues.

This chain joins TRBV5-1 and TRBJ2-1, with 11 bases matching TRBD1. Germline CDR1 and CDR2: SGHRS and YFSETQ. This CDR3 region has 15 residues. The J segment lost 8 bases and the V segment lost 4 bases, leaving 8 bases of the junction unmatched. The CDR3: CASSLRDRGIDEQFF. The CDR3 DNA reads TGCGCCAGCAGCCTCCGGGACAGGGGGATCGATGAGCAGTTCTTC.

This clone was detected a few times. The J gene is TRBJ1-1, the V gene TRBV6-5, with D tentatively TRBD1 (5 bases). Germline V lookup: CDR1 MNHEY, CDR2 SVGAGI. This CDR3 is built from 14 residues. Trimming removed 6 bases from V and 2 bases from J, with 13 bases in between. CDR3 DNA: TGTGCCAGCAGGTTATACAGGTCTAACACTGAAGCTTTCTTT. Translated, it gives CASRLYRSNTEAFF.

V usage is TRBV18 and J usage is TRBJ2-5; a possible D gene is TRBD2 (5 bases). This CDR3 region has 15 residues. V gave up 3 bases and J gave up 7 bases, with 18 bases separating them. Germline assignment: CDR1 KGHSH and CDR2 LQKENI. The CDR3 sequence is CASSPQQDPGVTQYF. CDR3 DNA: TGTGCCAGCTCACCCCAGCAAGACCCCGGGGTGACCCAGTACTTC.